The 28 T cell receptor beta chains given below trace back to one sample, sequenced in a study of cytomegalovirus exposure and HLA in healthy donors. The primer mix had 60 Vbeta and 13 Jbeta primers. Only in-frame clones appear in the TCRdb table, and some are missing; sequencing was by immunoSEQ multiplex PCR. This sample has roughly 120,000 clones; roughly 71% occur once, and the top ten carry 4% to 4.5%. The sample comprised PBMCs. These receptors originate from a woman aged 45-59 years in good health and CMV-seropositive.

This clone showed up just a few times. Within the sample, other DNA sequences also encode this same CDR3. The CDR3 DNA is TGTGCCAGCAGTGTGGACTCTAATTCACCCCTCCACTTT. Translated, it gives CASSVDSNSPLHF. V is TRBV9 and J is TRBJ1-6; D ambiguous. Deletions cut 5 bases from V and 6 bases from J, with 9 bases between. CDR1 is SGDLS, CDR2 YYNGEE, per germline. The CDR3 is 13 amino acids. Filled out from reference TRBV9 and TRBJ1-6, the complete variable domain reads DSGVTQTPKHLITATGQRVTLRCSPRSGDLSVYWYQQSLDQGLQFLIQYYNGEERAKGNILERFSAQQFPDLHSELNLSSLELGDSALYFCASSVDSNSPLHFGNGTRLTVT.

The chain has TRBV14 and TRBJ1-1; D may be TRBD1 (6 bases). The CDR3 is 15 amino acids. Trimming left V 1 base short and J 4 bases short, with 13 bases between. CDR1 and CDR2 from the germline V gene are SGHDN and FVKESK. The CDR3 loop is CASSQVQGSGTEAFF. The DNA for the CDR3 is TGTGCCAGCAGCCAAGTTCAGGGGTCGGGCACTGAAGCTTTCTTT.

The chain uses TRBV2 and TRBJ2-3, with 11 bases that match TRBD2. The CDR3 runs 16 residues. Germline trimming cut 6 bases from V and 2 bases from J; bases unmatched to any gene: 7. The germline gives CDR1 SNHLY, CDR2 FYNNEI. The CDR3 reads CASRQASGGPTDTQYF. Here the CDR3 DNA reads TGTGCCAGCAGACAGGCTAGCGGGGGGCCCACAGATACGCAGTATTTT.

This chain uses TRBV7-2 with TRBJ1-6; a weak D match, TRBD1 (5 bases). V was cut by 4 bases and J by 5 bases, with 9 bases left in between. This CDR3 is built from 14 residues. CDR1 and CDR2 (germline): SGHTA, FQGNSA. The CDR3 loop is CASSSGLNNSPLHF. CDR3 nucleotides: TGTGCCAGCAGCTCGGGACTGAATAATTCACCCCTCCACTTT.

V usage is TRBV13 and J usage is TRBJ2-1; D uncertain. The V gene's germline CDR1 is PRHDT and CDR2 FYEKMQ (reference sequence). Trimming pared 3 bases from V and 5 bases from J, leaving 5 bases between. This CDR3 is built from 12 residues. CDR3: CASSLADNEQFF. The CDR3 nucleotides are TGTGCCAGCAGCTTGGCCGACAATGAGCAGTTCTTC.

The chain is built from TRBV27 and TRBJ1-2; D remains ambiguous. This CDR3 has 17 amino acids. V lost 6 bases and J 8 bases, leaving 28 bases between the germline ends. CDR1 is MNHEY, CDR2 SMNVEV, per germline (reference sequence). The CDR3 spells CASSRRDTRNNERGYTF. CDR3 nucleotide sequence: TGTGCCAGCAGCCGACGAGACACTCGTAACAATGAGCGGGGCTACACCTTC.

The chain joins TRBV27 to TRBJ2-7, with a possible D match to TRBD1 (5 bases). The germline V and J ends were trimmed by 5 bases and 3 bases, with 17 bases remaining between them. The CDR3 covers 15 residues. Germline values: CDR1 MNHEY, CDR2 SMNVEV (reference sequence). The CDR3 sequence: CASSPHGQGYYEQYF. For the CDR3, the DNA is TGTGCCAGCAGTCCCCACGGGCAGGGATACTACGAGCAGTACTTC.

The V gene is TRBV6-4, the J gene TRBJ1-1, with a weak D call TRBD1 (6 bases). V lost 6 bases and J 7 bases, leaving 21 bases between the germline ends. CDR3 size: 15 residues. Germline CDR1 reads MRHNA; CDR2 reads SNTAGT. Written as DNA, the CDR3 is TGTGCCAGCAGGAAATGGGGTGGGACAACCGTTGAAGCTTTCTTT. Encoded protein: CASRKWGGTTVEAFF.

This clone has only a few counts. The chain joins TRBV29-1 to TRBJ2-3, with D perhaps TRBD2 (6 bases). The CDR3 is 13 amino acids. Trimming removed 6 bases from V and 3 bases from J, with 13 bases in between. The germline gives CDR1 SQVTM, CDR2 ANQGSEA. The DNA of the CDR3 is TGCAGCGTAGTGGGCGGGGCGACAGATACGCAGTATTTT. Protein: CSVVGGATDTQYF.

This clone was recorded only once. This chain uses TRBV19 with TRBJ1-1; D ambiguous. The germline CDR1 and CDR2 sequences are LNHDA and SQIVND (reference sequence). This CDR3 spans 13 amino acids. Deletions cut 7 bases from V and 4 bases from J, with 13 bases between. CDR3 DNA sequence: TGTGCCAGTACCCCGTCGGGGATCACTGAAGCTTTCTTT. Its protein product is CASTPSGITEAFF.

The rearrangement uses TRBV6-5 and TRBJ2-1; the D is unclear. Deletions cut 6 bases from V and 2 bases from J, with 11 bases between. The CDR3 extends over 14 amino acids. Germline CDR1 MNHEY, CDR2 SVGAGI. The CDR3 sequence: CASSTPETYNEQFF. Written as DNA, the CDR3 is TGTGCCAGCAGCACCCCCGAGACCTACAATGAGCAGTTCTTC.

The chain has TRBV7-3 and TRBJ1-1, with D possibly TRBD1 on 5 matching bases. Looked up from germline, CDR1 is SGHTA and CDR2 is FQGTGA. With 3 bases removed from V and 5 bases from J, the gap between germline ends came to 16 bases. There are 15 residues in the CDR3. CDR3 nucleotide sequence: TGTGCCAGCAGCTTGGAGGGGCGGGCGGTGACTGAAGCTTTCTTT. Residues: CASSLEGRAVTEAFF.

The V call is TRBV2, the J call TRBJ2-5, with 14 bases lining up with TRBD2. Trimming at V came to 6 bases and at J to 1 base, leaving 7 bases not matched to a gene. CDR1 and CDR2 (germline): SNHLY, FYNNEI. This CDR3 contains 17 residues. This CDR3 reads CASSKGGLAGAQETQYF. CDR3 nucleotides: TGTGCCAGCAGCAAAGGGGGACTAGCGGGGGCCCAAGAGACCCAGTACTTC. The variable domain in full, with the rest retrieved from reference TRBV2 and TRBJ2-5, is EPEVTQTPSHQVTQMGQEVILRCVPISNHLYFYWYRQILGQKVEFLVSFYNNEISEKSEIFDDQFSVERPDGSNFTLKIRSTKLEDSAMYFCASSKGGLAGAQETQYFGPGTRLLVL.

This chain connects TRBV9 to TRBJ2-3; D remains unclear. The CDR3 totals 15 residues. Germline values: CDR1 SGDLS, CDR2 YYNGEE. The ends were cut back, 2 bases at V and 0 bases at J, with 10 bases in the middle. CDR3 sequence (DNA): TGTGCCAGCAGCGTTAACAGAGCTAGCACAGATACGCAGTATTTT. It translates to CASSVNRASTDTQYF.

This clone was seen a few times. Other DNA sequences of this sample code for an identical CDR3. The chain couples TRBV5-1 to TRBJ2-1, with 10 positions matching TRBD2. Looked up from germline, CDR1 is SGHRS and CDR2 is YFSETQ. V dropped 4 bases and J dropped 6; count of bases not matched to a gene: 4. The CDR3 runs 14 residues. The CDR3 coding sequence is TGCGCCAGCAGCAAAGCGGGGGGGCGCAATGAGCAGTTCTTC. It specifies CASSKAGGRNEQFF.

The chain couples TRBV11-2 to TRBJ2-1; D unresolved. The length of the CDR3 is 15 residues. CDR1 and CDR2 from the germline V gene are SGHAT and FQNNGV. Trimming took off 5 bases at V and 0 bases at J, with 11 bases between the two ends. The DNA of the CDR3 is TGTGCCAGCAGCCTACGTTCCTTCTCCTACAATGAGCAGTTCTTC. Translating it yields CASSLRSFSYNEQFF.

This chain links TRBV28 with TRBJ2-3; D is perhaps TRBD2 (5 bases). The V and J ends lost 5 bases and 5 bases respectively, with 23 bases between them. The germline CDR1 and CDR2 sequences are MDHEN and SYDVKM. The CDR3 covers 17 residues. The CDR3 bases are TGTGCCAGCAGTCCCCCAATAGGAGGCGGAGAAGTAGATACGCAGTATTTT. This gives the protein CASSPPIGGGEVDTQYF.

This clone has just a few counts. The rearrangement links TRBV11-2 to TRBJ2-5; the D gene is possibly TRBD1 (6 bases). Trimming cost V 2 bases and J 5 bases, with 9 bases left between them. The germline V gene has CDR1 SGHAT and CDR2 FQNNGV. The CDR3 runs 13 residues. The CDR3 spells CASSLPGVETQYF. Written as DNA, the CDR3 is TGTGCCAGCAGCTTACCAGGGGTCGAGACCCAGTACTTC.

The rearrangement links TRBV11-2 to TRBJ1-4; 10 bases agree with TRBD1. V shed 4 bases, J shed 8 bases, and the junction held 10 bases outside the gene matches. Per germline, CDR1 SGHAT and CDR2 FQNNGV. The CDR3 contains 16 residues. The CDR3 region is CASSSPKRDRGEKLFF. The CDR3 coding sequence is TGTGCCAGCAGCTCACCTAAGCGGGACAGGGGCGAAAAACTGTTTTTT.

The genes are TRBV28 and TRBJ1-2; TRBD1 matches 7 bases. Per the germline V gene, CDR1 is MDHEN and CDR2 is SYDVKM. The V and J ends lost 6 bases and 5 bases, in that order; junction bases with no gene match: 15. This CDR3 is 16 amino acids long. CDR3: CASSTPNWGQSYGYTF. The CDR3 DNA sequence: TGTGCCAGCAGCACACCTAACTGGGGACAGAGTTATGGCTACACCTTC.

As to this clone: The sample holds other DNA sequences that translate to the same CDR3. This chain uses TRBV6-5 with TRBJ2-7; TRBD1 matches 10 bases. The junction had 2 bases not matched to a gene; V was cut back by 2 bases and J by 4 bases. This CDR3 region has 14 residues. CDR1 and CDR2 (germline): MNHEY, SVGAGI. Here the CDR3 reads CASSYRDRGYEQYF. In DNA form, the CDR3 reads TGTGCCAGCAGTTACCGGGACAGGGGATACGAGCAGTACTTC.

There are a few counts of this clone. The genes are TRBV5-4 and TRBJ2-7, with TRBD2 matching 7 bases. Germline lookup yields CDR1 SGHNT and CDR2 YYREEE (reference sequence). This CDR3 is built from 13 residues. V trimming: 10 bases; J trimming: 3 bases; junction bases outside the gene matches: 10. The CDR3 region is CAVNGGGIYEQYF. CDR3 DNA sequence: TGTGCCGTAAATGGCGGGGGTATCTACGAGCAGTACTTC.

The V and J genes are TRBV11-3 and TRBJ2-7, with D possibly TRBD1 on 6 matching bases. From germline, CDR1 is SGHNT and CDR2 YENEEA. This CDR3 has 18 residues. The germline V and J ends were trimmed by 4 bases and 3 bases, with 25 bases remaining between them. The CDR3, as DNA: TGTGCCAGCAGCTCGCTCATACTGTCCCGGACAGCGGACTACGAGCAGTACTTC. Amino acid sequence: CASSSLILSRTADYEQYF.

The gene calls are TRBV6-4 and TRBJ2-3; 10 bases line up with TRBD2. The CDR3 runs 15 residues. Germline lookup yields CDR1 MRHNA and CDR2 SNTAGT. V lost 0 bases and J lost 6; bases outside the gene matches: 3. This chain's CDR3 is CASSDSSGGADTQYF. The CDR3 DNA reads TGTGCCAGCAGTGACTCAAGCGGGGGGGCGGATACGCAGTATTTT.

The chain carries TRBV18 and TRBJ1-4, with unresolved D. The germline V gene encodes CDR1 KGHSH and CDR2 LQKENI. V lost 1 base and J lost 6, with 12 bases in between. The CDR3 runs to 15 residues. CDR3 residues: CASSPRTNSDEKLFF. CDR3 bases: TGTGCCAGCTCACCACGAACAAACAGTGATGAAAAACTGTTTTTT.

The V gene is TRBV4-1, the J gene TRBJ1-1; D not certain. Trimming cost V 5 bases and J 0 bases, with 7 bases left between them. Looked up from germline, CDR1 is MGHRA and CDR2 is YSYEKL. CDR3 size: 13 residues. The CDR3 DNA reads as TGCGCCAGCAGCTTACAGATGAACACTGAAGCTTTCTTT. Protein sequence: CASSLQMNTEAFF.

This rearrangement joins TRBV2 to TRBJ2-2; D might be TRBD1 (6 bases). V was shortened by 3 bases and J by 6 bases, with 14 bases between the two germline ends. Per the germline V gene, CDR1 is SNHLY and CDR2 is FYNNEI. The CDR3 totals 15 residues. Here the CDR3 DNA reads TGTGCCAGCAGTGACCCCCTCAGGGGCCCCGGGGAGCTGTTTTTT. This encodes CASSDPLRGPGELFF.

The chain is built from TRBV29-1 and TRBJ2-7, with 11 bases aligning to TRBD1. CDR3 length: 14 amino acids. Germline loops: CDR1 SQVTM, CDR2 ANQGSEA. The V and J ends lost 1 base and 6 bases, in that order; junction bases with no gene match: 5. The CDR3 DNA follows: TGCAGCGTTGAAGGGGGGACAGGGGGGAGCGAGCAGTACTTC. Protein product: CSVEGGTGGSEQYF.